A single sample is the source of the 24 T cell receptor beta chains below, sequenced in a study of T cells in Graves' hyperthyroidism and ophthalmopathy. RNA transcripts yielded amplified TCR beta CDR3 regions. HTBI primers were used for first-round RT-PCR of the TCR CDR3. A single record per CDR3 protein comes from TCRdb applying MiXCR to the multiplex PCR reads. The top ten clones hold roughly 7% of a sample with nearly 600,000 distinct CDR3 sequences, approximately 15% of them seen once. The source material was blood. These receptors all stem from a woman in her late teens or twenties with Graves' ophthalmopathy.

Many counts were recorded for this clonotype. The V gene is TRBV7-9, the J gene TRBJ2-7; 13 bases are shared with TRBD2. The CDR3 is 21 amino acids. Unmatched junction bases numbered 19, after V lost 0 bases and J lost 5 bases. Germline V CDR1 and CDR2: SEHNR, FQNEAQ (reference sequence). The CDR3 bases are TGTGCCAGCAGCTTAGCTGGTCCGGGACAGGGGACTAGCGGGAACAGGAACGAGCAGTACTTC. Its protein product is CASSLAGPGQGTSGNRNEQYF.

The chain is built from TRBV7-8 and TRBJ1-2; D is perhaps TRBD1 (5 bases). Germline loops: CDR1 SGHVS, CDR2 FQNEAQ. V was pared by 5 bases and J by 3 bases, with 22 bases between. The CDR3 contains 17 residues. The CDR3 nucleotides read TGTGCCAGCAGCCTCGATGACCCCTCCGGGGGTCACTATGGCTACACCTTC. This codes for CASSLDDPSGGHYGYTF.

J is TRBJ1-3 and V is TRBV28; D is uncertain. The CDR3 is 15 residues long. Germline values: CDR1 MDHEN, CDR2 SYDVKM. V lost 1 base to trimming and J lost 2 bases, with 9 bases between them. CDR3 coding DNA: TGTGCCAGCAGTTTATTCCGGACGACTGGAAACACCATATATTTT. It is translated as CASSLFRTTGNTIYF.

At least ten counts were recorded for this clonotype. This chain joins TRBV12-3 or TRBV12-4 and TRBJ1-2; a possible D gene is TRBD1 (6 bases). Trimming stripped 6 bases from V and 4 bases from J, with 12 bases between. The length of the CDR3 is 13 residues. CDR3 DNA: TGTGCCAGCAGCACCACAGGGTCCTATGGCTACACCTTC. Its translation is CASSTTGSYGYTF.

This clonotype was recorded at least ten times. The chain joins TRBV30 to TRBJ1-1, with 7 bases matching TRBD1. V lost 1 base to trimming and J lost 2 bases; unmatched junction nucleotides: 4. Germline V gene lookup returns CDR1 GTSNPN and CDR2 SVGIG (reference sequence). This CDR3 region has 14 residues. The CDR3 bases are TGTGCCTGGAGTGCGGGACAGCCCAACACTGAAGCTTTCTTT. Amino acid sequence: CAWSAGQPNTEAFF.

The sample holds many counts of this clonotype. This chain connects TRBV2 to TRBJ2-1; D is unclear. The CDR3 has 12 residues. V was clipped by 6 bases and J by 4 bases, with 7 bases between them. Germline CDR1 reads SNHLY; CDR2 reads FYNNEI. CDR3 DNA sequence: TGTGCCAGCAGCTCACAGTACAATGAGCAGTTCTTC. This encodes CASSSQYNEQFF.

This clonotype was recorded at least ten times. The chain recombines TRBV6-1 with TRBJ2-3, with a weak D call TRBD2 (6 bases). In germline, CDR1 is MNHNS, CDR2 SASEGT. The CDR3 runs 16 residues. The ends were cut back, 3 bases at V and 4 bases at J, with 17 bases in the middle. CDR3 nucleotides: TGTGCCAGCAGTGACTACGGGACTCCTAGGGCAGATACGCAGTATTTT. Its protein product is CASSDYGTPRADTQYF.

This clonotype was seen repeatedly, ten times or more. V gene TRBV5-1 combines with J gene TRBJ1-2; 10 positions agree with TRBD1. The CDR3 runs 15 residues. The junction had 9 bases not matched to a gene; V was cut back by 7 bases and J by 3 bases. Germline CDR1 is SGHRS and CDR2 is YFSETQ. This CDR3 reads CASRPGQGDYYGYTF. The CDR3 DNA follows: TGCGCCAGCCGACCCGGACAGGGGGACTACTATGGCTACACCTTC.

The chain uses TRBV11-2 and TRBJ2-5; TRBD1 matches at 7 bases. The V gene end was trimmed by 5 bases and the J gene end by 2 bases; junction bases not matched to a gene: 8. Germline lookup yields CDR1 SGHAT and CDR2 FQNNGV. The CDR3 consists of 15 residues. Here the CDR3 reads CASSHARDRQETQYF. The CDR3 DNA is TGTGCCAGCAGCCACGCCCGGGACAGACAAGAGACCCAGTACTTC.

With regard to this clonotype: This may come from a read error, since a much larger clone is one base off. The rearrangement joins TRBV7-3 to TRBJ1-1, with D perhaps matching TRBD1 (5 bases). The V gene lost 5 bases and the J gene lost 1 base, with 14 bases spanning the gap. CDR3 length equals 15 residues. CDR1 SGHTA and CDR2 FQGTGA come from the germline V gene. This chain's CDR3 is CASSLSGTPNTEAFF. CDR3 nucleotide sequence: TGTGCCAGCAGCCTATCGGGGACGCCGAACACTGAAGCTTTCTTT.

The CDR3 region is CASSLDRGFNEKLFF. The CDR3 DNA reads as TGTGCCAGCAGCTTAGATAGGGGCTTTAATGAAAAACTGTTTTTT. V gene TRBV7-6 combines with J gene TRBJ1-4; perhaps TRBD1 as D (5 bases). CDR1 is SGHVS, CDR2 FNYEAQ, per germline. Trimming removed 1 base from V and 4 bases from J, with 10 bases in between. The CDR3 runs 15 residues.

CDR3 DNA sequence: TGTGCCAGTCGAACGTCCCCCGCGGGAAACAATGAGCAGTTCTTC. Translating it yields CASRTSPAGNNEQFF. This chain uses TRBV19 with TRBJ2-1, with D possibly being TRBD2 (6 bases). This CDR3 region has 15 residues. CDR1 is LNHDA and CDR2 is SQIVND in the germline V gene (reference sequence). Trimming left V 8 bases short and J 5 bases short, with 19 bases between.

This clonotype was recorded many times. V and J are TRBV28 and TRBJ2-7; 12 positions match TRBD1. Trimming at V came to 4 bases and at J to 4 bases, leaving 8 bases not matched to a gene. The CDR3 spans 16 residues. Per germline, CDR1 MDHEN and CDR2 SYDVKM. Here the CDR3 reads CASSSPGQGARYEQYF. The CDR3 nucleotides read TGTGCCAGCAGTTCCCCGGGACAGGGGGCGAGGTACGAGCAGTACTTC. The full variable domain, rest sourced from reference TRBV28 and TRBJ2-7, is DVKVTQSSRYLVKRTGEKVFLECVQDMDHENMFWYRQDPGLGLRLIYFSYDVKMKEKGDIPEGYSVSREKKERFSLILESASTNQTSMYLCASSSPGQGARYEQYFGPGTRLTVT.

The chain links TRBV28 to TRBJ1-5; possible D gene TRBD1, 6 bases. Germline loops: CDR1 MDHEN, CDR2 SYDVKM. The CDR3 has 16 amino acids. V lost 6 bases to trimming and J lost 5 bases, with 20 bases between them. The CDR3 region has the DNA TGTGCCAGCAGCCTCCCCCCAGGGGTGAGGGATCAGCCCCAGCATTTT. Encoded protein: CASSLPPGVRDQPQHF.

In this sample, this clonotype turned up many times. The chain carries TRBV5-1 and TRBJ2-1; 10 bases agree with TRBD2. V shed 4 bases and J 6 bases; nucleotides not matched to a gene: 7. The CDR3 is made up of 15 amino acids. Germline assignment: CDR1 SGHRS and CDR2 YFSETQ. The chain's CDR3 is CASSPGLAALNEQFF. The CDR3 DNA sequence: TGCGCCAGCAGCCCCGGACTAGCGGCTCTCAATGAGCAGTTCTTC.

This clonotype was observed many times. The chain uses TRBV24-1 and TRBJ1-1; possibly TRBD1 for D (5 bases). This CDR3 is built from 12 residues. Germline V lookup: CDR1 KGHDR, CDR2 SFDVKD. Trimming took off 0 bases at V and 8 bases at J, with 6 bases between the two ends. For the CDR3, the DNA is TGTGCCACCAGTGATTTGCGGGGGGAAGCTTTCTTT. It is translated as CATSDLRGEAFF.

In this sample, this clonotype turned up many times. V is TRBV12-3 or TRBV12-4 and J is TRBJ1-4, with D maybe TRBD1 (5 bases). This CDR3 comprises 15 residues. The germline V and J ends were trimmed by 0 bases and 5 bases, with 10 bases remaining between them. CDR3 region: CASSLAGGGNEKLFF. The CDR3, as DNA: TGTGCCAGCAGTTTAGCGGGGGGGGGAAATGAAAAACTGTTTTTT.

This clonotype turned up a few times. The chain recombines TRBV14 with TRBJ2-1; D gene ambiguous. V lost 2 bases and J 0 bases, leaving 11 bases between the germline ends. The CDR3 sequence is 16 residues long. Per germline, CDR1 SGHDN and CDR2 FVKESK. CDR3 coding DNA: TGTGCCAGCAGCCAACACCCCCCGAGCTCCTACAATGAGCAGTTCTTC. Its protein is CASSQHPPSSYNEQFF.

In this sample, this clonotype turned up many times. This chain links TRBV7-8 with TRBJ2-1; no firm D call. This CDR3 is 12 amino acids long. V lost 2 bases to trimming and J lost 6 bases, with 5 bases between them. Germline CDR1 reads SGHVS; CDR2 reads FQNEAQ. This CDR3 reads CASSLMGNEQFF. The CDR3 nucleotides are TGTGCCAGCAGCTTAATGGGCAATGAGCAGTTCTTC.

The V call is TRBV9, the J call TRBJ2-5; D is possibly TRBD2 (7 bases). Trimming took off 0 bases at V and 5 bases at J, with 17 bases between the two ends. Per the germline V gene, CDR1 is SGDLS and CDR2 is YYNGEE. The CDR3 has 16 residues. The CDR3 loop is CASSVEGGGLGETQYF. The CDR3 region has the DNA TGTGCCAGCAGCGTAGAAGGCGGGGGCCTCGGGGAGACCCAGTACTTC. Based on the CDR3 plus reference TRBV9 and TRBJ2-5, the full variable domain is DSGVTQTPKHLITATGQRVTLRCSPRSGDLSVYWYQQSLDQGLQFLIQYYNGEERAKGNILERFSAQQFPDLHSELNLSSLELGDSALYFCASSVEGGGLGETQYFGPGTRLLVL.

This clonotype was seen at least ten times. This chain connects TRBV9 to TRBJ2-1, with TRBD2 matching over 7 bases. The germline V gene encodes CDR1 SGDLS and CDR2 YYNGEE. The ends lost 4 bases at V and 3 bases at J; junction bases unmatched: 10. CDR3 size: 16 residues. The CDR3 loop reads CASSSRLAGGYNEQFF. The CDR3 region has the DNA TGTGCCAGCAGCAGTAGACTAGCTGGAGGCTACAATGAGCAGTTCTTC.

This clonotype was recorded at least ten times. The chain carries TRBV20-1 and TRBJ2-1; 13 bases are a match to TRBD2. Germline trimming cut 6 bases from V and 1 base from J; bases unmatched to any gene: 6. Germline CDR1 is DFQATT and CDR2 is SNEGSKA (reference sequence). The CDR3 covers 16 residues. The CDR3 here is CSARLAGGGSYNEQFF. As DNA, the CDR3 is TGCAGTGCCAGACTAGCGGGAGGTGGTTCCTACAATGAGCAGTTCTTC.

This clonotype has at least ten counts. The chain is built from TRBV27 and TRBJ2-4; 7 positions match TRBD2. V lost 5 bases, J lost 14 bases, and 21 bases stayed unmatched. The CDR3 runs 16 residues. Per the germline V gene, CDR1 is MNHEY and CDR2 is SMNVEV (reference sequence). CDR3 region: CASSLILPSGPSVEYF. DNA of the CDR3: TGTGCCAGCAGTCTCATCCTCCCTAGCGGTCCCTCCGTAGAGTACTTC.

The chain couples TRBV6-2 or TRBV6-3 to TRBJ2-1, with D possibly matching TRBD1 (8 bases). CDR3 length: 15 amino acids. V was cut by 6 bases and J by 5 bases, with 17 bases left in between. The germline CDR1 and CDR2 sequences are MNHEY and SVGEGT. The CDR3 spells CASRDREGGDNEQFF. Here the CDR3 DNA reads TGTGCCAGCAGGGACAGGGAAGGGGGGGACAATGAGCAGTTCTTC.